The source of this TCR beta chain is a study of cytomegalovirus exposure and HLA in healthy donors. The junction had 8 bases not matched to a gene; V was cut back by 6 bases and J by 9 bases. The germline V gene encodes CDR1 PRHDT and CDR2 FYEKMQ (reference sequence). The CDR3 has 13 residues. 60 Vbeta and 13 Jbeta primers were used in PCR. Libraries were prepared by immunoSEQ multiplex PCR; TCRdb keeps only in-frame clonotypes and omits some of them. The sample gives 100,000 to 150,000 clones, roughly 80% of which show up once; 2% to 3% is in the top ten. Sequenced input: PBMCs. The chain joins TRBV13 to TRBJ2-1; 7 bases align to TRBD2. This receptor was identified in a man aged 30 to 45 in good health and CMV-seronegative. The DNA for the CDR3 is TGTGCCAGCAGACTAGGGAGGGTATCTGAGCAGTTCTTC. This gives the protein CASRLGRVSEQFF.